The source of this T cell receptor (beta chain) is a study of blood T cell repertoires in COVID-19. Across the whole study: Samples came from the United States, Italy and Spain, spanning acute and convalescent COVID-19. T cells, B-cell-depleted T cells, or PBMCs provided the cDNA or gDNA that served as material.

CDR1 and CDR2 from the germline V gene are MGHRA and YSYEKL. V shed 3 bases and J 4 bases; nucleotides not matched to a gene: 12. The CDR3 sequence is 17 residues long. Per the original methods: For nucleated cells, counts were estimated from reference gene primer amplification. Clones were read by immunoSEQ multiplex PCR, and TCRdb kept only the in-frame ones, dropping some. D and trimming were read from the DNA, whereas the V and J calls and clone size are those reported in that table. The sample lists fewer than 85,000 clones; 88% were seen once. V usage is TRBV4-1 and J usage is TRBJ2-1, with TRBD2 matching over 7 bases. The source of this sequence is a human donor in a cohort sampled during active COVID-19. The specimen sequenced was peripheral blood. CDR3 nucleotides: TGCGCCAGCAGCCACGGCGGGGGAGTCGGGGCTTACAATGAGCAGTTCTTC. It is translated as CASSHGGGVGAYNEQFF.